The clone carrying this T cell receptor beta chain came up a few times. No antigen is known for it. One end of the junction does not line up with germline, which may come from a read error. Each CDR3 protein is one row after TCRdb ran MiXCR on the 5' RACE reads. The sample includes nearly 40,000 distinct CDR3 sequences, over 15% of them seen just once. Whole-study results and caveats: Tumor memory CD4+ T cell TCR gene usage clustered with blood and lymph node memory CD4+ cells and lymph node naive CD4+ cells. Tumor Tregs overlapped most with tumor, then blood, naive CD4+ cells.

Purified naive CD4+ T cells were depleted of CD25+ Tregs. The CDR3 extends over 12 amino acids. Germline-derived CDR1 and CDR2 are SGHTA and FQGNSA. V usage is TRBV7-2 and J usage is TRBJ2-1; the D gene is possibly TRBD1 (5 bases). The clonotype comes from a female donor with breast cancer. The sample comprised naive CD4+ T cells sorted from a lymph node. Stated subset: naive CD4+ T cells, CD4+CD45RA+CD25-. The CDR3 protein is CASGLGRDEQFF. CDR3 nucleotides: TGTGCCAGCGGCTTGGGGCGAGATGAGCAGTTCTTC.